These T cell receptor beta chains were read from a single sample in a study of blood T cell repertoires in COVID-19. The data were produced by immunoSEQ multiplex PCR, yet TCRdb's version contains in-frame clones alone and is incomplete. The top ten hold about 4.5% of the sample, which has more than 200,000 clones, 80% seen once. What was sequenced was PBMCs or T cells enriched from blood (not recorded which). Every receptor here comes from a young man with acute COVID-19. Both conserved end residues are part of each CDR3. The order of the fields is V gene, J gene, D gene, clone size, CDR3 DNA, CDR3 protein. The D gene is left open where the match is weak. Clone size is given for some rows only: seen once, a few or many times, or a class if the clone is expanded.

TRBV5-1	TRBJ1-3	NA	NA	TGCGCCAGCAGTCTATCAGGGGCCCCTGGAAACACCATATATTTT	CASSLSGAPGNTIYF
TRBV5-4	TRBJ1-2	NA	NA	TGTGCCAGCAGCTCCCGGGACACACGCTATGGCTACACCTTC	CASSSRDTRYGYTF
TRBV5-6	TRBJ2-2	NA	NA	TGTGCCAGCAGCTTGGCCTCCGCCGGGGAGCTGTTTTTT	CASSLASAGELFF
TRBV5-5	TRBJ1-2	NA	NA	TGTGCCAGCAGCTTGATGGAGAGGGTCAGAGGCTACACCTTC	CASSLMERVRGYTF
TRBV10-3	TRBJ1-2	NA	NA	TGTGCCATCAAAGAGACTCATGAAGATGGCTACACCTTC	CAIKETHEDGYTF
TRBV28	TRBJ2-6	NA	once	TGTGCCAGCAGTTTATTCTCGGGCTCTGGGGCCAACGTCCTGACTTTC	CASSLFSGSGANVLTF
TRBV28	TRBJ2-7	TRBD2	few	TGTGCCACCCATCTAGCGGGGGGCAATACCTACGAGCAGTACTTC	CATHLAGGNTYEQYF
TRBV27	TRBJ1-6	TRBD1	once	TGTGCCAGCAGTCCGGGGACAGGGGGTAATTCACCCCTCCACTTT	CASSPGTGGNSPLHF
TRBV29-1	TRBJ1-1	NA	NA	TGCAGCGTCACGGCGGGGGAAGGGACTGAAGCTTTCTTT	CSVTAGEGTEAFF
TRBV29-1	TRBJ2-7	TRBD1	NA	TGCAGCGTTGAACGGACGAACCCCGGGACAGGGGTCTACGAGCAGTACTTC	CSVERTNPGTGVYEQYF
TRBV3-1/TRBV3-2	TRBJ1-6	NA	NA	TGTGCCAGCAGCCCTCACGGGGGGGCTGAATCACCCCTCCACTTT	CASSPHGGAESPLHF
TRBV19	TRBJ2-7	NA	NA	TGTGCCAGTAGTATGACAGCCTCCTACGAGCAGTACTTC	CASSMTASYEQYF
TRBV6-6	TRBJ2-2	TRBD1	NA	TGTGCCAGCAGTCCGGCACCCGGGACAGGGAGTCACACCGGGGAGCTGTTTTTT	CASSPAPGTGSHTGELFF
TRBV11-2	TRBJ1-2	NA	NA	TGTGCCAGCAGCTCCCTCTTAGGCTACACCTTC	CASSSLLGYTF
TRBV9	TRBJ1-2	NA	NA	TGTGCCAGCAGCGTAGATCAGAACAGGGCCTATGGCTACACCTTC	CASSVDQNRAYGYTF
TRBV7-3	TRBJ2-3	TRBD1	NA	TGTGCCAGCAGCTTAGGACAGGGATTAACAGATACGCAGTATTTT	CASSLGQGLTDTQYF
TRBV7-9	TRBJ2-3	TRBD1	once	TGTGCCAGCAGCGCGGGACAGGGGGCGGATACGCAGTATTTT	CASSAGQGADTQYF
TRBV5-4	TRBJ1-1	NA	once	TGTGCCAGCAGCTCGGGGGGGGGCGGCACTGAAGCTTTCTTT	CASSSGGGGTEAFF
TRBV11-2	TRBJ1-2	NA	NA	TGTGCCAGCAGCGATAGGGGCCAGAACTTTTATGGCTACACCTTC	CASSDRGQNFYGYTF
TRBV4-2	TRBJ1-2	NA	NA	TGTGCCAGCAGCCAACCTTATGGCTACACCTTC	CASSQPYGYTF
TRBV10-3	TRBJ2-5	TRBD2	few	TGTGCCATCAGTGAGTCGAATCTCCTAGCGGGGCCTACACACCAAGAGACCCAGTACTTC	CAISESNLLAGPTHQETQYF
TRBV14	TRBJ1-1	NA	NA	TGTGCCAGCAGCTTCGGGTTGAACACTGAAGCTTTCTTT	CASSFGLNTEAFF
TRBV19	TRBJ1-2	TRBD1	NA	TGTGCCAGTAGTACAGGGGGGTATGGCTACACCTTC	CASSTGGYGYTF
TRBV9	TRBJ2-1	TRBD2	NA	TGTGCCAGCAGCGTAGGGACTAGCGGGATACACAATGAGCAGTTCTTC	CASSVGTSGIHNEQFF
TRBV4-1	TRBJ1-6	NA	NA	TGCGCCAGCAGCCAAGAGGGTAGCTTAGGCTTCTCCTATAATTCACCCCTCCACTTT	CASSQEGSLGFSYNSPLHF
TRBV5-1	TRBJ2-5	TRBD2	NA	TGCGCCAGCAGCCCGATAGGCGGGGGACACCAAGAGACCCAGTACTTC	CASSPIGGGHQETQYF
TRBV18	TRBJ2-5	TRBD2	NA	TGTGCCAGCTCACCTCCTAGCGGGGGGTACCAAGAGACCCAGTACTTC	CASSPPSGGYQETQYF
TRBV10-1	TRBJ1-1	NA	NA	TGCGCCAGCAGTGAGGGGACGGCGGGAGCACTCTCCTTT	CASSEGTAGALSF
TRBV6-4	TRBJ2-5	NA	NA	TGTGCCAGCAGTGCCCAAGGGGGACAAGAGACCCAGTACTTC	CASSAQGGQETQYF